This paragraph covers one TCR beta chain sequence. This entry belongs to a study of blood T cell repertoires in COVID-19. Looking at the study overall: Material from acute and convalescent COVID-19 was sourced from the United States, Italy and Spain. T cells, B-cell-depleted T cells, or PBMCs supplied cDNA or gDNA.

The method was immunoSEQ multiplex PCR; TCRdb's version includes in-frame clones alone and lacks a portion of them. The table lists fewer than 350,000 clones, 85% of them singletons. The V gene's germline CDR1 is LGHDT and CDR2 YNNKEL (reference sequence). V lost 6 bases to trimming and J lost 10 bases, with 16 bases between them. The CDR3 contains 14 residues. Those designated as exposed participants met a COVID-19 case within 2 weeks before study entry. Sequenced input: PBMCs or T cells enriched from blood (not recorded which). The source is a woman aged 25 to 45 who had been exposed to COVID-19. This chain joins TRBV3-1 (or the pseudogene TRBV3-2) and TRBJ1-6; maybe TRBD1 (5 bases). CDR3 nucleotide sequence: TGTGCCAGCAGTTCGCAGGGCTTTAGCTCACCCCTCCACTTT. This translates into CASSSQGFSSPLHF.